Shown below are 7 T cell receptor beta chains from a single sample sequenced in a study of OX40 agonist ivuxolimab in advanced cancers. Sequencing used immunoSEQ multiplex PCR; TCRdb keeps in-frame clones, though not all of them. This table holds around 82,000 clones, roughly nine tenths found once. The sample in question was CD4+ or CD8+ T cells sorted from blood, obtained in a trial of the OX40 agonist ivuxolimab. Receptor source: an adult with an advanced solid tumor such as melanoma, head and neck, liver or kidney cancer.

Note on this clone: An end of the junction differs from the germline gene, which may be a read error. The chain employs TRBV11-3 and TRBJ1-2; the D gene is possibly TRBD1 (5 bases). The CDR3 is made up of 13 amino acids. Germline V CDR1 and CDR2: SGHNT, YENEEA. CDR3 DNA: TGTGCCAGCAGACCCGCCCCCAGGGAGCCCAACTCGTTC. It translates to CASRPAPREPNSF.

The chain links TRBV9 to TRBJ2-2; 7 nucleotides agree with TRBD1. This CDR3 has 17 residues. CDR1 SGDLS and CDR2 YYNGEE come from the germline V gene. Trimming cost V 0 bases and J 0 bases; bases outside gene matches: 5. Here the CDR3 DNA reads TGTGCCAGCAGCGTAGGGGTGGGGACAGCGAACACCGGGGAGCTGTTTTTT. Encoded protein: CASSVGVGTANTGELFF.

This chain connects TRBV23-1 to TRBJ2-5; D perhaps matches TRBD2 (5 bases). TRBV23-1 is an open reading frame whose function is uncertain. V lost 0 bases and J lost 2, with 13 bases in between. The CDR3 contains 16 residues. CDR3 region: CASSQSFRREQETQYF. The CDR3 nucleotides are TGCGCCAGCAGTCAATCGTTTCGAAGGGAGCAAGAGACCCAGTACTTC.

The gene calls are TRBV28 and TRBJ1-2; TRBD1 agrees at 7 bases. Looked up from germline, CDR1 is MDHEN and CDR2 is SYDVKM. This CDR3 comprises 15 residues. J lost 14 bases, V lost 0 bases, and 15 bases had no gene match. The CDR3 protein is CASSLWGDGQAKGTF. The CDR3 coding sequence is TGTGCCAGCAGTTTATGGGGGGACGGACAGGCTAAGGGGACCTTC.

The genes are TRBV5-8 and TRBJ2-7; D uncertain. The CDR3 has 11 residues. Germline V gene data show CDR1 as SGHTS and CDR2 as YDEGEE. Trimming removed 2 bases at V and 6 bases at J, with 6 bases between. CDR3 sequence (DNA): TGTGCCAGCAGCTTTCCAGGCGAGCAGTACTTC. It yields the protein CASSFPGEQYF. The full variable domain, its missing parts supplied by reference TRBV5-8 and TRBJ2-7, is EAGVTQSPTHLIKTRGQQATLRCSPISGHTSVYWYQQALGLGLQFLLWYDEGEERNRGNFPPRFSGRQFPNYSSELNVNALELEDSALYLCASSFPGEQYFGPGTRLTVT.

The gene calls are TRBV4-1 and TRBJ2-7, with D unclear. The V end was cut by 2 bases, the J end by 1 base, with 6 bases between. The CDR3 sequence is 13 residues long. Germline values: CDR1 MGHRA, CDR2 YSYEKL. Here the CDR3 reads CASSQSGSYEQYF. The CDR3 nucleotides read TGCGCCAGCAGCCAATCCGGGTCCTACGAGCAGTACTTC.

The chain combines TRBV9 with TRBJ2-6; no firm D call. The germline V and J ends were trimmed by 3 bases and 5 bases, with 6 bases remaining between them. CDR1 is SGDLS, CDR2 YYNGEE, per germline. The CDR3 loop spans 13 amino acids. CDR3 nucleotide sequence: TGTGCCAGCAGCGCCCCTTGGGCCAACGTCCTGACTTTC. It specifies CASSAPWANVLTF.